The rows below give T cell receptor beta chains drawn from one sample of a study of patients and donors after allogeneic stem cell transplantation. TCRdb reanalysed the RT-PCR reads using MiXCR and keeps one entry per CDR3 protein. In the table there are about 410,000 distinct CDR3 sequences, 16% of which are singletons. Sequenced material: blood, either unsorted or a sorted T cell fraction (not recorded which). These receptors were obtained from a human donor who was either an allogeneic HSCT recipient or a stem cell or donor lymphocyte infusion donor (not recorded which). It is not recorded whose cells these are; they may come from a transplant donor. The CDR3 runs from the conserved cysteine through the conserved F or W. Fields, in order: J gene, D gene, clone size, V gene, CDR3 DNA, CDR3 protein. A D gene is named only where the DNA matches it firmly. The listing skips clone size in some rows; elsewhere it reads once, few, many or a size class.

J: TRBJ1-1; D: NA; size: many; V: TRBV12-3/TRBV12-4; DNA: TGTGCCAGCAGTTTAAGGGGCAGGGGCCCCACTGAAGCTTTCTTT; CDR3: CASSLRGRGPTEAFF
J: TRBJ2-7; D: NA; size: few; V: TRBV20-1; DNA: TGCAGTGCTAGAGATGGCAAAGGCGTCTACGAGCAGTACTTC; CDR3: CSARDGKGVYEQYF
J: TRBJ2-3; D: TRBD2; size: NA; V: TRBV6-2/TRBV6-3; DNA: TGTGCCAGCAGAGGAACGGGACTAGGGATGACTAGCACAGATACGCAGTATTTT; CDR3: CASRGTGLGMTSTDTQYF
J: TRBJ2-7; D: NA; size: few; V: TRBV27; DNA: TGTGCCAGCAGCGTCGCAGGATCGGATGAACACGAGCAGTACTTC; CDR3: CASSVAGSDEHEQYF
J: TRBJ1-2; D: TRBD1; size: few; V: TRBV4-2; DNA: TGTGCCAGCAGCCACAGTCGTGGGACAGGGGCCTATGGCTACACCTTC; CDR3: CASSHSRGTGAYGYTF
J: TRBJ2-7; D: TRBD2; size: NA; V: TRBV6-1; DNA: TGTGCCAGCAGTACCGGGACTATTTCCTACGAGCAGTACTTC; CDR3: CASSTGTISYEQYF
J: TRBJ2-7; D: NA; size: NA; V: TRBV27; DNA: TGTGCCAGCAGTCCGGGATCCGGGGTCGAGCAGTACTTC; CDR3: CASSPGSGVEQYF
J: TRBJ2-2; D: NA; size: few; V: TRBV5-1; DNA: TGCGCCAGCAGATCTGAACAGGCGCACACCGGGGAGCTGTTTTTT; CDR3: CASRSEQAHTGELFF
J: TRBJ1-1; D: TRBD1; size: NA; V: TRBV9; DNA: TGTGCCAGCAGCGTATACCGGGACAGGGGGACTGAAGCTTTCTTT; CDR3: CASSVYRDRGTEAFF
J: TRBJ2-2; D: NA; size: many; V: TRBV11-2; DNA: TGTGCCAGCAGCCCCGGGACACGGAACACCGGGGAGCTGTTTTTT; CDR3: CASSPGTRNTGELFF
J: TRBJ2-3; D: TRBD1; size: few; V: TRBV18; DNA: TGTGCCAGCTCACCGGGCAGGGGGAAAACAGATACGCAGTATTTT; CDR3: CASSPGRGKTDTQYF
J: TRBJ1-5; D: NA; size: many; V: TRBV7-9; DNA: TGTGCCAGCAGTCTGGGAGGGCCCCAGCATTTT; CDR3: CASSLGGPQHF
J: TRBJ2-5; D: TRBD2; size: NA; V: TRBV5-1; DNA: TGCGCCAGCAGCTTGGCGGGACTAGCAGCTCAAGAGACCCAGTACTTC; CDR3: CASSLAGLAAQETQYF
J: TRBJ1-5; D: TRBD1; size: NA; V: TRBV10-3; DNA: TGTGCCATCAGTGAGTCGGACAGGGGGCGAAATCAGCCCCAGCATTTT; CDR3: CAISESDRGRNQPQHF
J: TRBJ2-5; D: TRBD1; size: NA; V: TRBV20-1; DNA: TGCAGTGCGGTCTTGACAGGGTCCCAAGAGACCCAGTACTTC; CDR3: CSAVLTGSQETQYF
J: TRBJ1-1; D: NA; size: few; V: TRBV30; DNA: TGTGCCTGGAGCAACACCAGAAACACTGAAGCTTTCTTT; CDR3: CAWSNTRNTEAFF
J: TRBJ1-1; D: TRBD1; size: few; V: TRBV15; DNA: TGTGCCACCAGCAGAGATCAGGACAGGGGGAGAACTGAAGCTTTCTTT; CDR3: CATSRDQDRGRTEAFF
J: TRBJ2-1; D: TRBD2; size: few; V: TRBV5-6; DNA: TGTGCCAGCAATGTTGTTGGACTAGCGAAAAATGAGCAGTTCTTC; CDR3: CASNVVGLAKNEQFF
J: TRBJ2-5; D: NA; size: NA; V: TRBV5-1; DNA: TGCGCCAGCAGCTTGGAGGACTCCCGTGGGGAGACCCAGTACTTC; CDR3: CASSLEDSRGETQYF
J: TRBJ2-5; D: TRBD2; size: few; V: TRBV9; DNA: TGTGCCAGCAGCGTAGCTACTAGCGAAAGGGAGACCCAGTACTTC; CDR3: CASSVATSERETQYF
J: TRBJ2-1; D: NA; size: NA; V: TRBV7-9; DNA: TGTGCCAGCAGGGAAAAAGGCTTCTCCTACAATGAGCAGTTCTTC; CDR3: CASREKGFSYNEQFF
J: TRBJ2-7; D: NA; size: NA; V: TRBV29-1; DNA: TGCAGCGTGCTCAGGGGCACCTACGAGCAGTACTTC; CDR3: CSVLRGTYEQYF
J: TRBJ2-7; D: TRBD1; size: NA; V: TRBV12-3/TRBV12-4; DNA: TGTGCCAGCAGTCCCGGACAGGGGGTATCCTACGTGCAGTACTTC; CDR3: CASSPGQGVSYVQYF
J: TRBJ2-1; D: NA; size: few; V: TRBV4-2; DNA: TGTGCCAGCAGCCAAGAGATAGCGGAGCCATACAATGAGCAGTTCTTC; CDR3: CASSQEIAEPYNEQFF
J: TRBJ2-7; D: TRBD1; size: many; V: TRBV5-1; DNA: TGCGCCAGCAGCTTCGACAGGGGAGCCTACGAGCAGTACTTC; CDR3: CASSFDRGAYEQYF
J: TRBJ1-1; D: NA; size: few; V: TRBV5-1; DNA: TGCGCCAGCAGCTTGTATGAGACGGGCACTGAAGCTTTCTTT; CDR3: CASSLYETGTEAFF
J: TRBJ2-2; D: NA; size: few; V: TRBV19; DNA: TGTGCCAGTAAATACAGACAGAACACCGGGGAGCTGTTTTTT; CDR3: CASKYRQNTGELFF